The 9 T cell receptor beta chains in this list originate from one sample, sequenced in a study of cytomegalovirus exposure and HLA in healthy donors. PCR amplification relied on 60 Vbeta primers (plus 13 Jbeta primers). TCRdb keeps only in-frame clones here, not all; method: immunoSEQ multiplex PCR. The table lists about 180,000 clones, 70% to 85% of them singletons. The sequencing input was PBMCs. These receptors originate from a girl aged 2-10 years in good health and CMV-seropositive.

V and J are TRBV2 and TRBJ1-2; 10 nucleotides agree with TRBD1. The CDR3 spans 13 residues. V lost 4 bases, J lost 8 bases, and 4 bases stayed unmatched. From germline, CDR1 is SNHLY and CDR2 FYNNEI. The CDR3 region is CASSGRQGAGYTF. The CDR3 bases are TGTGCCAGCAGTGGTCGACAGGGGGCCGGCTACACCTTC.

This clone appeared once. The genes are TRBV2 and TRBJ1-5; D ambiguous. Germline values: CDR1 SNHLY, CDR2 FYNNEI. V lost 7 bases and J 4 bases, leaving 14 bases between the germline ends. This CDR3 spans 14 amino acids. CDR3 in DNA: TGTGCCAGCACCCGCGGGATTAGGAATCAGCCCCAGCATTTT. It encodes CASTRGIRNQPQHF. Filled out from reference TRBV2 and TRBJ1-5, the complete variable domain reads EPEVTQTPSHQVTQMGQEVILRCVPISNHLYFYWYRQILGQKVEFLVSFYNNEISEKSEIFDDQFSVERPDGSNFTLKIRSTKLEDSAMYFCASTRGIRNQPQHFGDGTRLSIL.

The CDR3 DNA reads TGCGCCAGCAGCTTGGGGAGTATAGGACTCGGAAACACCATATATTTT. Protein: CASSLGSIGLGNTIYF. The rearrangement joins TRBV5-1 to TRBJ1-3; no definite D call. Germline V gene lookup returns CDR1 SGHRS and CDR2 YFSETQ. There are 16 residues in the CDR3. Trimming shortened V by 0 bases and J by 4 bases, and 14 bases separated the two germline ends. The whole variable domain, remainder taken from reference TRBV5-1 and TRBJ1-3, is KAGVTQTPRYLIKTRGQQVTLSCSPISGHRSVSWYQQTPGQGLQFLFEYFSETQRNKGNFPGRFSGRQFSNSRSEMNVSTLELGDSALYLCASSLGSIGLGNTIYFGEGSWLTVV.

V usage is TRBV5-1 and J usage is TRBJ2-1; 7 bases match TRBD2. The CDR3 runs 13 residues. V shed 0 bases, J shed 13 bases, and the junction held 7 bases outside the gene matches. The germline CDR1 and CDR2 sequences are SGHRS and YFSETQ. In nucleotides, the CDR3 is TGCGCCAGCAGCTTGGATACTAGCGTAGCCCAGTTCTTC. The encoded protein is CASSLDTSVAQFF.

The chain employs TRBV19 and TRBJ2-7, with D tentatively TRBD2 (5 bases). V lost 3 bases to trimming and J lost 3 bases, with 12 bases between them. CDR1 is LNHDA and CDR2 is SQIVND in the germline V gene (reference sequence). The CDR3 runs to 14 residues. CDR3 in amino acids: CASSMLASSYEQYF. In nucleotides, the CDR3 is TGTGCCAGTAGTATGCTAGCTAGCAGCTACGAGCAGTACTTC.

Concerning this clone itself: No DNA is shown, since the ends of the CDR3 on it are uncertain; the CDR3 is the one TCRdb lists. The chain couples TRBV30 to TRBJ1-2; the table's D call of TRBD1 was not tested on the DNA. The CDR3 totals 16 residues, both ends included. From germline, CDR1 is GTSNPN and CDR2 SVGIG (reference sequence). The CDR3 region is CASSPGQARLNYGCTF.

The V and J genes are TRBV10-1 and TRBJ2-7; 10 bases fit TRBD2. V shed 9 bases, J shed 2 bases, and the junction held 4 bases outside the gene matches. The CDR3 totals 13 residues. The germline gives CDR1 WNHNN, CDR2 SYGVQD (reference sequence). The CDR3 sequence: CASSSGSPYEQYF. CDR3 DNA sequence: TGCGCCAGTTCTAGCGGGAGCCCCTACGAGCAGTACTTC.

The V call is TRBV4-1, the J call TRBJ2-5; tentative D call: TRBD2 (5 bases). The closer fit of TRBJ2-7 to the DNA end suggests the J call may be wrong. Per germline, CDR1 MGHRA and CDR2 YSYEKL. The CDR3 contains 15 residues. CDR3: CASSRDYPKYVEQYF. CDR3 nucleotide sequence: TGCGCCAGCAGCCGAGACTACCCTAAATACGTCGAGCAGTACTTC.

This clone was detected a few times. V is TRBV19 and J is TRBJ1-4; TRBD1 aligns across 7 bases. The V and J ends lost 10 bases and 2 bases, in that order; junction bases with no gene match: 13. This CDR3 has 16 residues. Germline CDR1 is LNHDA and CDR2 is SQIVND (reference sequence). CDR3 residues: CATSNPTGATNEKLFF. The CDR3 DNA is TGTGCCACGTCCAATCCCACAGGGGCCACTAATGAAAAACTGTTTTTT.